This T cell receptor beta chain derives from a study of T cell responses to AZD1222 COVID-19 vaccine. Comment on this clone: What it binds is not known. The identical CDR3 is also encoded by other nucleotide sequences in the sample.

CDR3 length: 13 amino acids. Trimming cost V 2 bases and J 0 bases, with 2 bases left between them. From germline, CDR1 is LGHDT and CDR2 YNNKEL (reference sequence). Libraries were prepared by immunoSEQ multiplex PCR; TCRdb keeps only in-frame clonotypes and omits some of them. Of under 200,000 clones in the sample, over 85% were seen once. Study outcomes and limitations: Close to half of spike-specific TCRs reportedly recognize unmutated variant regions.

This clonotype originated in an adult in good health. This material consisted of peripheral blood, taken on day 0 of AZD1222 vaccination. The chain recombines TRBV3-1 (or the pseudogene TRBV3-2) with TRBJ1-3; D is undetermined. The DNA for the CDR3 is TGTGCCAGCAGCCAAAGCTCTGGAAACACCATATATTTT. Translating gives CASSQSSGNTIYF.